Each of the 23 T cell receptor beta chains below was sequenced from the same sample in a study of blood T cell repertoires in COVID-19. Libraries were prepared by immunoSEQ multiplex PCR; TCRdb keeps only in-frame clonotypes and omits some of them. The data show about 360,000 clones, less than 90% seen once. The sample consisted of peripheral blood. The receptors here all came from a woman in her sixties with COVID-19, enrolled during active disease.

In DNA form, the CDR3 reads TGTGCCAGCAGCCCTCGGGACAGGGTTGGGTATGGCTACACCTTC. Translation: CASSPRDRVGYGYTF. This chain uses TRBV3-1 (or the pseudogene TRBV3-2) with TRBJ1-2; 9 bases agree with TRBD1. Germline V gives CDR1 LGHDT, CDR2 YNNKEL (reference sequence). The CDR3 extends over 15 amino acids. V was clipped by 4 bases and J by 5 bases; unmatched bases: 8.

The J gene is TRBJ2-2, the V gene TRBV7-9; possible D gene TRBD1, 6 bases. Germline V gives CDR1 SEHNR, CDR2 FQNEAQ (reference sequence). V was pared by 4 bases and J by 1 base, with 13 bases between. CDR3 length equals 16 residues. The DNA for the CDR3 is TGTGCCAGCAGCTCACCTACGACAGGGAACACCGGGGAGCTGTTTTTT. Translating gives CASSSPTTGNTGELFF. Variable domain in full (rest from reference TRBV7-9 and TRBJ2-2): DTGVSQNPRHKITKRGQNVTFRCDPISEHNRLYWYRQTLGQGPEFLTYFQNEAQLEKSRLLSDRFSAERPKGSFSTLEIQRTEQGDSAMYLCASSSPTTGNTGELFFGEGSRLTVL.

The chain recombines TRBV2 with TRBJ1-6; D not resolved. The CDR3 runs to 15 residues. Germline V gene sequence: CDR1 SNHLY, CDR2 FYNNEI. The V end was cut by 4 bases, the J end by 7 bases, with 14 bases between. CDR3 sequence (DNA): TGTGCCAGCAGTGGAGGTTTTGGCGGGAATTCACCCCTCCACTTT. Translation gives CASSGGFGGNSPLHF.

This rearrangement joins TRBV11-2 to TRBJ1-2; D is possibly TRBD1 (5 bases). V dropped 1 base and J dropped 6 bases, with 12 bases sitting between them. This CDR3 comprises 14 residues. Germline V lookup: CDR1 SGHAT, CDR2 FQNNGV. The CDR3 sequence is CASSLVAGLDGYTF. In nucleotides, the CDR3 is TGTGCCAGCAGCTTAGTGGCAGGGTTAGATGGCTACACCTTC.

Here the CDR3 reads CASSPWGGEVETQYF. Written as DNA, the CDR3 is TGTGCCAGCAGCCCCTGGGGGGGGGAGGTAGAGACCCAGTACTTC. The chain joins TRBV5-4 to TRBJ2-5, with TRBD2 matching 7 bases. Germline assignment: CDR1 SGHNT and CDR2 YYREEE (reference sequence). V trimming: 4 bases; J trimming: 4 bases; junction bases outside the gene matches: 10. This CDR3 has 15 residues.

This clone was picked up one time. The gene calls are TRBV2 and TRBJ1-5, with unresolved D. The CDR3 has 13 amino acids. The V gene's germline CDR1 is SNHLY and CDR2 FYNNEI. V gave up 2 bases and J gave up 7 bases, with 9 bases separating them. The CDR3, as DNA: TGTGCCAGCAGTGAAATGGAGAGGCAGCCCCAGCATTTT. Translated, it gives CASSEMERQPQHF.

This clone was detected only once. The chain employs TRBV19 and TRBJ2-2, with 7 bases fitting TRBD1. Germline V gene lookup returns CDR1 LNHDA and CDR2 SQIVND (reference sequence). V shed 6 bases, J shed 3 bases, and the junction held 10 bases outside the gene matches. There are 16 residues in the CDR3. DNA for the CDR3: TGTGCCAGTAGCAGGTACGGGGACAGATACACCGGGGAGCTGTTTTTT. Its translation is CASSRYGDRYTGELFF.

This clone was seen only a few times. The chain employs TRBV7-9 and TRBJ1-4; the D gene is possibly TRBD1 (6 bases). The CDR3 sequence is 14 residues long. The V and J ends lost 3 bases and 2 bases respectively, with 7 bases between them. Germline loops: CDR1 SEHNR, CDR2 FQNEAQ (reference sequence). CDR3 bases: TGTGCCAGCAGCTTTCAGGGGACTAATGAAAAACTGTTTTTT. Protein: CASSFQGTNEKLFF.

The V call is TRBV3-1 (or the pseudogene TRBV3-2), the J call TRBJ2-1, with 12 nucleotides matching TRBD2. Germline trimming cut 1 base from V and 8 bases from J; bases unmatched to any gene: 6. The CDR3 spans 16 residues. Germline CDR1 LGHDT, CDR2 YNNKEL (reference sequence). The chain's CDR3 is CASSQALRLAGDEQFF. The CDR3 DNA is TGTGCCAGCAGCCAAGCACTCAGACTAGCGGGGGATGAGCAGTTCTTC.

This sequence joins TRBV20-1 and TRBJ2-3; maybe TRBD2 (5 bases). The V gene's germline CDR1 is DFQATT and CDR2 SNEGSKA (reference sequence). This CDR3 is built from 11 residues. Trimming took off 6 bases at V and 7 bases at J, with 11 bases between the two ends. CDR3 loop: CSAPRGYTQYF. The CDR3 DNA is TGCAGTGCCCCCCGGGGATATACGCAGTATTTT.

This clone has just a few counts. V is TRBV20-1 and J is TRBJ2-5, with a possible D match to TRBD1 (5 bases). There are 14 residues in the CDR3. The V end lost 3 bases, the J end lost 3 bases, and 14 bases lay between the germline ends. In germline, CDR1 is DFQATT, CDR2 SNEGSKA (reference sequence). The CDR3 region has the DNA TGCAGTGCTAGTTTGGGGCAGGGCAAAGAGACCCAGTACTTC. It translates to CSASLGQGKETQYF.

The chain couples TRBV3-1 (or the pseudogene TRBV3-2) to TRBJ1-1; 10 positions agree with TRBD1. V shed 4 bases, J shed 5 bases, and the junction held 7 bases outside the gene matches. This CDR3 spans 15 amino acids. Germline V gene data show CDR1 as LGHDT and CDR2 as YNNKEL (reference sequence). This CDR3 reads CASSLSDRGHTEAFF. The CDR3 region has the DNA TGTGCCAGCAGCCTCTCCGACAGGGGGCATACTGAAGCTTTCTTT.

The V gene is TRBV12-3 or TRBV12-4, the J gene TRBJ1-2, with unresolved D. V was trimmed by 7 bases and J by 0 bases, leaving 6 bases between them. The CDR3 totals 12 residues. The CDR3 DNA reads TGTGCCAGCACCATAGCTAACTATGGCTACACCTTC. Amino acid sequence: CASTIANYGYTF.

The chain couples TRBV6-5 to TRBJ1-1; D gene unclear. V was trimmed by 5 bases and J by 1 base, leaving 8 bases between them. This CDR3 contains 13 residues. Germline loops: CDR1 MNHEY, CDR2 SVGAGI. CDR3 bases: TGTGCCAGCAGTCCGACTGAGAACACTGAAGCTTTCTTT. Its translation: CASSPTENTEAFF.

This clone occurred a few times. V is TRBV2 and J is TRBJ1-1, with a possible D match to TRBD1 (6 bases). V lost 5 bases and J 6 bases, leaving 16 bases between the germline ends. The germline V gene has CDR1 SNHLY and CDR2 FYNNEI. The CDR3 spans 14 residues. DNA of the CDR3: TGTGCCAGCAGTCCACTAGGACAGTTCCCTGAAGCTTTCTTT. This translates into CASSPLGQFPEAFF.

This clone appeared once. The chain employs TRBV2 and TRBJ2-5, with 11 positions matching TRBD1. Germline loops: CDR1 SNHLY, CDR2 FYNNEI. The CDR3 is made up of 16 amino acids. The J segment lost 0 bases and the V segment lost 5 bases, leaving 5 bases of the junction unmatched. The CDR3 region is CASSSTGQGDQETQYF. The CDR3 bases are TGTGCCAGCAGTAGCACGGGACAGGGGGACCAAGAGACCCAGTACTTC.

The rearrangement joins TRBV9 to TRBJ1-4, with D unresolved. Looked up from germline, CDR1 is SGDLS and CDR2 is YYNGEE. There are 15 residues in the CDR3. V was pared by 3 bases and J by 0 bases, with 9 bases between. The CDR3 loop reads CASSATASTNEKLFF. In DNA, the CDR3 is TGTGCCAGCAGCGCCACAGCCTCAACTAATGAAAAACTGTTTTTT.

This chain uses TRBV21-1 with TRBJ2-4; the table's D call TRBD1 went unverified against the DNA. TRBV21-1 constitutes a pseudogene. The CDR3 has 12 amino acids. In DNA, the CDR3 is TGTGCCAGCAGCAAAGGGGGGCACATCGAGTACTTC. This translates into CASSKGGHIEYF.

V gene TRBV11-1 combines with J gene TRBJ1-3; D unresolved. Trimming took off 2 bases at V and 1 base at J, with 6 bases between the two ends. There are 14 residues in the CDR3. CDR1 and CDR2 (germline): SGHAT, FQDESV (reference sequence). The CDR3 nucleotides read TGTGCCAGCAGCTTAACCGGGTCTGGAAACACCATATATTTT. Translation: CASSLTGSGNTIYF.

This chain links TRBV6-1 with TRBJ1-3; no firm D call. In germline, CDR1 is MNHNS, CDR2 SASEGT. V lost 3 bases and J 0 bases, leaving 12 bases between the germline ends. The CDR3 is made up of 16 amino acids. The CDR3 nucleotides are TGTGCCAGCAGTGATGGAGTGGGTTACTCTGGAAACACCATATATTTT. Translated, it gives CASSDGVGYSGNTIYF.

Of note for this clone: Mismatch with germline at one junction end may stem from a read error. This sequence joins TRBV11-2 and TRBJ1-1; the D gene is possibly TRBD1 (5 bases). This CDR3 has 15 amino acids. Germline CDR1 and CDR2: SGHAT and FQNNGV. CDR3 sequence reads: CASSIDWSGNDEAFF. The CDR3 region has the DNA TGTGCCAGCAGCATAGATTGGTCAGGGAATGATGAAGCTTTCTTT. Full variable domain (rest looked up from reference TRBV11-2 and TRBJ1-1): EAGVAQSPRYKIIEKRQSVAFWCNPISGHATLYWYQQILGQGPKLLIQFQNNGVVDDSQLPKDRFSAERLKGVDSTLKIQPAKLEDSAVYLCASSIDWSGNDEAFFGQGTRLTVV.

This chain links TRBV10-3 with TRBJ2-7; D might be TRBD2 (6 bases). CDR1 is ENHRY, CDR2 SYGVKD, per germline. This CDR3 region has 14 residues. V lost 11 bases, J lost 3 bases, and 20 bases lay in between. This CDR3 is CAAPPGTSNYEQYF. CDR3 DNA: TGTGCCGCCCCCCCGGGGACTTCCAACTACGAGCAGTACTTC.

The sample holds one count of this clone. This rearrangement joins TRBV11-2 to TRBJ1-1; D gene uncertain. The CDR3 sequence is 15 residues long. Germline V lookup: CDR1 SGHAT, CDR2 FQNNGV. V dropped 2 bases and J dropped 0 bases, with 10 bases sitting between them. CDR3 DNA: TGTGCCAGCAGCTTAACGGGGTATATGAACACTGAAGCTTTCTTT. It encodes CASSLTGYMNTEAFF.